These T cell receptor beta chains were read from a single sample in a study of T cells in Graves' hyperthyroidism and ophthalmopathy. TCRdb re-derived calls from the multiplex PCR reads in MiXCR, one entry per CDR3 protein. The sample shows a few hundred thousand distinct CDR3 sequences, approximately 14% of them seen only once. The material sequenced was blood. Every receptor here comes from a woman aged 40 to 50 with Graves' hyperthyroidism that later progressed to Graves' ophthalmopathy. CDR3s include the opening cysteine and the closing phenylalanine or tryptophan. The order of the fields is CDR3 protein, CDR3 DNA, clone size, V gene, J gene, D gene. The D gene is left open where the match is weak. Only part of the rows carry a size: once, few, many, or a class if the clone is expanded.

CASSQEGPVEPNSYEQYF,TGCGCCAGCAGCCAGGAAGGCCCCGTAGAGCCGAATAGCTACGAGCAGTACTTC,-,TRBV4-1,TRBJ2-7,-
CSARVDTLLEQFF,TGCAGTGCTAGAGTTGACACGTTGCTTGAGCAGTTCTTC,many,TRBV20-1,TRBJ2-1,-
CAISEAGGGYEQYF,TGTGCCATCAGTGAGGCTGGGGGGGGTTACGAGCAGTACTTC,many,TRBV10-3,TRBJ2-7,TRBD2
CAIRETSGRAADTQYF,TGTGCCATCAGAGAGACTAGCGGGAGGGCCGCAGATACGCAGTATTTT,many,TRBV10-3,TRBJ2-3,TRBD2
CASSLAFSSGNTGELFF,TGTGCCAGCAGTTTAGCCTTCTCTAGCGGGAACACCGGGGAGCTGTTTTTT,many,TRBV12-3/TRBV12-4,TRBJ2-2,TRBD2
CASKDRSERSYEQYF,TGTGCCAGTAAGGACAGGTCCGAGCGATCCTACGAGCAGTACTTC,few,TRBV19,TRBJ2-7,TRBD1
CASELTWGSYNEQFF,TGTGCCAGCGAACTCACCTGGGGCTCCTACAATGAGCAGTTCTTC,few,TRBV28,TRBJ2-1,-
CASSPRLAGVNEQFF,TGTGCCAGCAGCCCCCGACTAGCGGGAGTGAATGAGCAGTTCTTC,many,TRBV11-1,TRBJ2-1,TRBD2
CASMRRPYEQYF,TGTGCCAGCATGAGACGGCCCTACGAGCAGTACTTC,many,TRBV6-2/TRBV6-3,TRBJ2-7,-
CTSSCAPGLEQETQYF,TGTACCAGCAGTTGTGCACCGGGACTGGAGCAAGAGACCCAGTACTTC,many,TRBV6-1,TRBJ2-5,-
CASKVKVTSGRAGTGELFF,TGTGCCAGCAAGGTCAAGGTCACTAGCGGGAGGGCTGGCACCGGGGAGCTGTTTTTT,many,TRBV28,TRBJ2-2,TRBD2
CASRPLGQKETQYF,TGTGCCAGCAGACCACTAGGACAGAAAGAGACCCAGTACTTC,many,TRBV27,TRBJ2-5,-
CASSHRTLGYTF,TGTGCCAGCAGCCACCGTACCTTGGGCTACACCTTC,many,TRBV12-3/TRBV12-4,TRBJ1-2,-
CSAGSVTDTQYF,TGCAGTGCCGGGTCGGTCACAGATACGCAGTATTTT,few,TRBV20-1,TRBJ2-3,-
CASRQGSTDTQYF,TGTGCCTCGCGGCAGGGAAGCACAGATACGCAGTATTTT,few,TRBV19,TRBJ2-3,-
CASSFSGVAYNEQFF,TGTGCCAGCAGTTTTTCGGGAGTAGCCTACAATGAGCAGTTCTTC,many,TRBV28,TRBJ2-1,-
CASSVGLAGATDTQYF,TGTGCCAGCAGCGTAGGTCTAGCGGGAGCCACAGATACGCAGTATTTT,-,TRBV9,TRBJ2-3,TRBD2
CASSGAGGPYNEQFF,TGTGCCAGCAGCGGCGCGGGAGGGCCGTACAATGAGCAGTTCTTC,many,TRBV9,TRBJ2-1,TRBD2
CSARAGVDTQYF,TGCAGTGCTAGAGCGGGAGTAGATACGCAGTATTTT,many,TRBV20-1,TRBJ2-3,-
CSVPRGGKAYEQYF,TGCAGCGTCCCCCGAGGGGGAAAGGCCTACGAGCAGTACTTC,many,TRBV29-1,TRBJ2-7,-
CAWGKGIANSPLHF,TGTGCCTGGGGGAAAGGGATCGCAAATTCACCCCTCCACTTT,many,TRBV30,TRBJ1-6,-
CASSLRRSRLSSGNTIYF,TGTGCCAGCAGTTTACGGCGTTCGCGGCTAAGCTCTGGAAACACCATATATTTT,many,TRBV28,TRBJ1-3,-
CASILQGAGNQPQHF,TGTGCCAGCATCTTACAGGGCGCGGGGAATCAGCCCCAGCATTTT,-,TRBV28,TRBJ1-5,-
CASWYRGKNEQFF,TGTGCCAGCTGGTACAGGGGGAAGAATGAGCAGTTCTTC,many,TRBV6-1,TRBJ2-1,TRBD1
CASRNQGLVGYF,TGTGCCAGCAGAAATCAGGGGTTGGTCGGGTACTTC,-,TRBV28,TRBJ2-5,-
CASSLDRINGELFF,TGTGCCAGTAGTCTAGACAGGATAAACGGGGAGCTGTTTTTT,many,TRBV19,TRBJ2-2,-